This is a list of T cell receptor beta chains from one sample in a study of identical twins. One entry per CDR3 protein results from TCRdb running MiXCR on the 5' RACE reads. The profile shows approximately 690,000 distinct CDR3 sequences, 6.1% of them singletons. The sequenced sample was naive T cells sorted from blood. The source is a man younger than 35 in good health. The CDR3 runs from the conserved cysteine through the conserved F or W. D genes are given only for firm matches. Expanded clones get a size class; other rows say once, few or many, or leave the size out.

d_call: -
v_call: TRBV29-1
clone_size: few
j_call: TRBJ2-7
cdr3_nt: TGCAGCGTCGGGGGGACAGCGTTCTACGAGCAGTACTTC
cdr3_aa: CSVGGTAFYEQYF

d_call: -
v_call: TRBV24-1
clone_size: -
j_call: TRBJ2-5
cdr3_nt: TGTGCCACCAGTGGGCACCGCCAGTACTTC
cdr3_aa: CATSGHRQYF

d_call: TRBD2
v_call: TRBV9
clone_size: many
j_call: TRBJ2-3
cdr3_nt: TGTGCCAGCAGCGGACTAGCGGGGGCGGGACTTAGCACAGATACGCAGTATTTT
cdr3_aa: CASSGLAGAGLSTDTQYF

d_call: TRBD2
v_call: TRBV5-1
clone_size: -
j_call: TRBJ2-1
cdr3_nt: TGCGCCAGCAGCCCAGGACTAGCGGGAGCTCTGGGGAATGAGCAGTTCTTC
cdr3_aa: CASSPGLAGALGNEQFF

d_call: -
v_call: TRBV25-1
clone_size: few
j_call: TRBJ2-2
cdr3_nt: TGTGCCAGCAGTGAATCGGCCGGCAACACCGGGGAGCTGTTTTTT
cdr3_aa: CASSESAGNTGELFF

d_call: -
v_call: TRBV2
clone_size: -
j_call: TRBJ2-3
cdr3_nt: TGTGCCAGCATTGGGGACACCCACACAGATACGCAGTATTTT
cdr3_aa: CASIGDTHTDTQYF

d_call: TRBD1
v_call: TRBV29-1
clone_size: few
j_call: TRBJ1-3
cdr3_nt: TGCAGCGTGGAGGGACAGCCGAACTCTGGAAACACCATATATTTT
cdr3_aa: CSVEGQPNSGNTIYF

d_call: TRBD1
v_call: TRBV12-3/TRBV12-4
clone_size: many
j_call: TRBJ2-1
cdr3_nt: TGTGCCAGCAGCCGAACAGGGGGTCACACCAATGAGCAGTTCTTC
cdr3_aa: CASSRTGGHTNEQFF

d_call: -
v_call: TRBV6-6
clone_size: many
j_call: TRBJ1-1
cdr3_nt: TGTGCCAGCAGTTCTACAGCGAACACTGAAGCTTTCTTT
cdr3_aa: CASSSTANTEAFF

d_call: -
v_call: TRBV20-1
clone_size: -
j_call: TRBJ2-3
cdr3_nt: TGCAGTGCTGGGGACTCCGCAAACACAGATACGCAGTATTTT
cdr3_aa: CSAGDSANTDTQYF

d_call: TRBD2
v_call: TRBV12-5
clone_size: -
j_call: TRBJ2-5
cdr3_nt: TGTGCTAGTGCCCGGGGGGGCGGGAGCCAAGAGACCCAGTACTTC
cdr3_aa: CASARGGGSQETQYF

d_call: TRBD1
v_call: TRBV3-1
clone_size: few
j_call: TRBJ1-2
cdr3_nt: TGTGCCAGCAGCCGAGACTCAGGGGGCTGGGGCTACACCTTC
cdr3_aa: CASSRDSGGWGYTF

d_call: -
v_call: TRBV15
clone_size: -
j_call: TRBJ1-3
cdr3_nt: TGTGCCACCAGCAGAGTGGTGGGGGTTTCTGGAAACACCATATATTTT
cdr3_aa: CATSRVVGVSGNTIYF

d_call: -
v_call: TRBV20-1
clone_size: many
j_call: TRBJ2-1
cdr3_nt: TGCAGTGCTAGAGAATTTATCCGCTCCTACAATGAGCAGTTCTTC
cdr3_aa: CSAREFIRSYNEQFF

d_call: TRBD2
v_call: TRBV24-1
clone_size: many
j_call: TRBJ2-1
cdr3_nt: TGTGCCACCAGTGCCAAAACCTCGCTAGCGGGGGTCTACAATGAGCAGTTCTTC
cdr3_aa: CATSAKTSLAGVYNEQFF

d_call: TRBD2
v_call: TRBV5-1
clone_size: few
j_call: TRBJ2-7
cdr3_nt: TGCGCCAGCAGCACGACTAGCGCCTACGAGCAGTACTTC
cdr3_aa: CASSTTSAYEQYF

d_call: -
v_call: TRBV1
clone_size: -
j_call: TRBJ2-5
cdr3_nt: TGCACCAGCAGCCCGGACGGGATGTTGGTTTTGGAGACCCAGTACTTC
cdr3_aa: CTSSPDGMLVLETQYF

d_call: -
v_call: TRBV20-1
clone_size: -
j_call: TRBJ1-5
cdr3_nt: TGCAGTGCTAGCATAGGGACGACTGATCAGCCCCAGCATTTT
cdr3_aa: CSASIGTTDQPQHF

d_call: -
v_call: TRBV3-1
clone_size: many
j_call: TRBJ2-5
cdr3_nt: TGTGCCAGCAGCCTAACCGGGGCTCAAGAGACCCAGTACTTC
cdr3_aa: CASSLTGAQETQYF

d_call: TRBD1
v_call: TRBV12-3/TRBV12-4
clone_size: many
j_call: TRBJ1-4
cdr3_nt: TGTGCCAGCAGTTTAGAACTCTGGACAGGGGAGAATGAAAAACTGTTTTTT
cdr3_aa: CASSLELWTGENEKLFF

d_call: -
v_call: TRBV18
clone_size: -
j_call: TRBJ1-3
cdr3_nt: TGTGCCAGCTCACCATTGGATTACTCTGGAAACACCATATATTTT
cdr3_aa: CASSPLDYSGNTIYF

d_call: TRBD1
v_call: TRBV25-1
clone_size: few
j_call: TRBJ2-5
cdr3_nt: TGTGCCAGCAGTGAGGGACAGGTTCGAGAGACCCAGTACTTC
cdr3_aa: CASSEGQVRETQYF

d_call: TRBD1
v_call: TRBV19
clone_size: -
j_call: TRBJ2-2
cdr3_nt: TGTGCCAGTTCGGGTGTGACAGGGGGAACCGGGGAGCTGTTTTTT
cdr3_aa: CASSGVTGGTGELFF

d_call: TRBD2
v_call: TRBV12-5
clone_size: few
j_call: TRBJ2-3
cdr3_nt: TGTGCTAGTGGTCCCGGGACTAGCGGGAGCACAGATACGCAGTATTTT
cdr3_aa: CASGPGTSGSTDTQYF

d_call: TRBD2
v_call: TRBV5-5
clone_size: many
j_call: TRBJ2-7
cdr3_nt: TGTGCCAGCAGCTTGGGAGTGGCAGCGGGAGGCTGGTACGAGCAGTACTTC
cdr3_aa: CASSLGVAAGGWYEQYF

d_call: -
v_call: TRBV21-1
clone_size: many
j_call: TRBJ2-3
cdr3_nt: TGTGCCAGCAGCGAACCCCTCGGGACTGAGAAGGGAGATACGCAGTATTTT
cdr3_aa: CASSEPLGTEKGDTQYF

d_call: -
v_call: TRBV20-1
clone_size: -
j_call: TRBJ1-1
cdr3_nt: TGCAGTGCTGCCCAGTTGGGTGAAGCTTTCTTT
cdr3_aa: CSAAQLGEAFF

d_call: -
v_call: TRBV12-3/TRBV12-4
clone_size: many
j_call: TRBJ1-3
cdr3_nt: TGTGCCAGCAGTTTAGTGGGTCCCTCTGGAAACACCATATATTTT
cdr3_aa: CASSLVGPSGNTIYF

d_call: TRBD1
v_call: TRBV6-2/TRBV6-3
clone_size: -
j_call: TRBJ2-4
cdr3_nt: TGTGCCAGCAGTTACGCCGGGACAGGGATAGCCAAAAACATTCAGTACTTC
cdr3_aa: CASSYAGTGIAKNIQYF

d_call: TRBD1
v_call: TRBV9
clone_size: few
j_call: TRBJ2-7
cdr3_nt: TGTGCCAGCAGCCCGACGCCGGGACAGCTAAACTACGAGCAGTACTTC
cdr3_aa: CASSPTPGQLNYEQYF

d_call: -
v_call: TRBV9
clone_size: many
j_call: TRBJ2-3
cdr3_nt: TGTGCCAGCAGCGTAGATCTAGCCGGAGATACGCAGTATTTT
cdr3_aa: CASSVDLAGDTQYF

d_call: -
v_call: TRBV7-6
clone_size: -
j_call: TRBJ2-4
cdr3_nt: TGTGCCAGCAGCTCTGGCCCACGGGGCGACATTCAGTACTTC
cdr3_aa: CASSSGPRGDIQYF

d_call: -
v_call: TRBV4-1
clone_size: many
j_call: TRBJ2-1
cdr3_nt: TGCGCCAGCAGCCAAAGACTAAGCTCCTACAATGAGCAGTTCTTC
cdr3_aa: CASSQRLSSYNEQFF

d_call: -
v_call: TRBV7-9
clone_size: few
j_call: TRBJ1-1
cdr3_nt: TGTGCCAGCAGCTTTGACAGTATGAACACTGAAGCTTTCTTT
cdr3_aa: CASSFDSMNTEAFF

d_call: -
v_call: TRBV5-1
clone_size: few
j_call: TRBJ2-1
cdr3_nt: TGCGCCAGCAGCTTGCTAACACTCCCTTACAATGAGCAGTTCTTC
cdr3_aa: CASSLLTLPYNEQFF

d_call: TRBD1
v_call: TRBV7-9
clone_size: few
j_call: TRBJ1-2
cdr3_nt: TGTGCCAGCAGCTCCCGGGACAGGGGTAGGGGCTACACCTTC
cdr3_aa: CASSSRDRGRGYTF

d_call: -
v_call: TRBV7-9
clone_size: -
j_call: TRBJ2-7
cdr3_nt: TGTGCCAGCAGCTTAGCCCGCGGCAGGGTCTACGAGCAGTACTTC
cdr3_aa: CASSLARGRVYEQYF

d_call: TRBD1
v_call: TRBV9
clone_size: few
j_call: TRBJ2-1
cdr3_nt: TGTGCCAGCAGCAAGGGGACAGGGCTCTACAATGAGCAGTTCTTC
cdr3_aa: CASSKGTGLYNEQFF

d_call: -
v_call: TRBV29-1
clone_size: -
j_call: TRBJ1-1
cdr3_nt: TGCAGCGTGGTGGCCGACAGTCCCACTGAAGCTTTCTTT
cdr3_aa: CSVVADSPTEAFF

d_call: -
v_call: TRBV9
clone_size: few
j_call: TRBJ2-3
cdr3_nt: TGTGCCAGCAGCGCCCGAGTAGATACGCAGTATTTT
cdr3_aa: CASSARVDTQYF

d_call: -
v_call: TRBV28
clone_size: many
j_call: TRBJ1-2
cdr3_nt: TGTGCCAGCAGTAGGAGTTATGGCTACACCTTC
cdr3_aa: CASSRSYGYTF

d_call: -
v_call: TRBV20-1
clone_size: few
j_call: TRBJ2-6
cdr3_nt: TGCAGTGCTAGAGACAGGGCCGGGGCCAACGTCCTGACTTTC
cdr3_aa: CSARDRAGANVLTF

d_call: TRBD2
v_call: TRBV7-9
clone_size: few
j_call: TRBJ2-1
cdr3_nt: TGTGCCACAGAAGGAGGGGCGGGAGTCTCCTACAATGAGCAGTTCTTC
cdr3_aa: CATEGGAGVSYNEQFF

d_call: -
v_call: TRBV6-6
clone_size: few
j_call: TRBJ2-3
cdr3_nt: TGTGCCAGCAGTTACCAGTATACGCAGTATTTT
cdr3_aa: CASSYQYTQYF

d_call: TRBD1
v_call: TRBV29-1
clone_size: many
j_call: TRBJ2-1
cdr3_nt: TGCAGCGGAATACCGGGACAGGGATACAATGAGCAGTTCTTC
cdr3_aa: CSGIPGQGYNEQFF

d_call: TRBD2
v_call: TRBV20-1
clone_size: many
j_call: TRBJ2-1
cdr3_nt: TGCAGTGCTAGGGTACTAGCGGGAGGAGGAGCCTACAATGAGCAGTTCTTC
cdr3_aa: CSARVLAGGGAYNEQFF

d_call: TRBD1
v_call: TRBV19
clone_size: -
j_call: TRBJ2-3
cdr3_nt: TGTGCCGCAGGGACAGGGGTGGTAGATACGCAGTATTTT
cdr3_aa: CAAGTGVVDTQYF

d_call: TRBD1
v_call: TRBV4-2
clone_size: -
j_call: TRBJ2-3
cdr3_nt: TGTGCCAGCAGCCAAGACGGGACAGGGTTAGATACGCAGTATTTT
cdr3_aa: CASSQDGTGLDTQYF

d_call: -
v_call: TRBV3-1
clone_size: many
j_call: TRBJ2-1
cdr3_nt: TGTGCCAGCAGCCAAGATTTCGGCCCCCACAATGAGCAGTTCTTC
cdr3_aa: CASSQDFGPHNEQFF

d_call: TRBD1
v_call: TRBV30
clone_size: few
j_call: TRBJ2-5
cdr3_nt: TGTGCCTGGGGGACAGGGGTCGAAGGGACCCAGTACTTC
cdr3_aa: CAWGTGVEGTQYF

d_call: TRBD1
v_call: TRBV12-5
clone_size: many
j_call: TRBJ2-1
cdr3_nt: TGTGCTAGTGGTCCTTCCGACAGGGGAGAGCAGTTCTTC
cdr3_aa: CASGPSDRGEQFF

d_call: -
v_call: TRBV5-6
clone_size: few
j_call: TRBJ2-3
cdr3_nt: TGTGCCAGCAGCTTGGCAGGAAAGAGCACAGATACGCAGTATTTT
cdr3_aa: CASSLAGKSTDTQYF

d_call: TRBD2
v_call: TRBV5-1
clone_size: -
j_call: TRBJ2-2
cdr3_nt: TGCGCCAGCAGCTTGACAGGGACTAGCACCGGGGAGCTGTTTTTT
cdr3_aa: CASSLTGTSTGELFF

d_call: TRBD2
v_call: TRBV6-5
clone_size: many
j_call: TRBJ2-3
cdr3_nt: TGTGCCAGCAGTTACCAGGGCGGGAGTACGCAGTATTTT
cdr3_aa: CASSYQGGSTQYF

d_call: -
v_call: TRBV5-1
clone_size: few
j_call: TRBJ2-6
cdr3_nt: TGCGCCAGCAGCACAAAGGGACCCCCTGGGGCCAACGTCCTGACTTTC
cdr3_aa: CASSTKGPPGANVLTF

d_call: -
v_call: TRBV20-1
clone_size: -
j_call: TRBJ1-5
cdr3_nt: TGCAGTGGAAGGGCAGGGGTGATTAGCAATCAGCCCCAGCATTTT
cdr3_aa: CSGRAGVISNQPQHF

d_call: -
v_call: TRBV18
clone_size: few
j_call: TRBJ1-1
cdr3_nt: TGTGCCAGCTCCCGGGATGAAGTGAACACTGAAGCTTTCTTT
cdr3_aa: CASSRDEVNTEAFF